This T cell receptor (beta chain) emerged from a study of graft-versus-host responses after intestinal transplantation. V gave up 6 bases and J gave up 2 bases, with 18 bases separating them. In germline, CDR1 is SGHRS, CDR2 YFSETQ. The CDR3 has 15 amino acids. Some clones are missing from TCRdb's copy, which holds only in-frame ones; the method was immunoSEQ multiplex PCR. The data hold roughly 80,000 clones, with about 90% observed a single time. The TCR was taken from a human patient who received an intestinal transplant, so some T cells may come from the graft donor. The sample was PBMCs, taken 98 days after intestinal transplantation. V gene TRBV5-1 combines with J gene TRBJ2-7; D ambiguous. For the CDR3, the DNA is TGCGCCAGCACCCGGAGATCAGGAGAAACCTACGAGCAGTACTTC. This sequence encodes CASTRRSGETYEQYF.